This TCR delta chain was obtained from a study of gamma-delta T cells after stem cell transplantation. TCRdb reprocessed the RT-PCR reads through CATT. The sample holds about 1,300 delta-chain clones, around a sixth seen once. The TCR sequence derives from a human donor. It is not recorded whose cells these are; they may come from a transplant donor. Sequenced sample: gamma-delta T cells.

The chain's CDR3 is CACDTVIRSGGYKAAQLFF. The CDR3 nucleotides read TGTGCCTGTGACACCGTAATACGGTCCGGGGGATACAAGGCAGCACAACTCTTCTTT. This chain joins TRDV2 and TRDJ2; 9 bases match TRDD3. Germline CDR1 reads GEAIGNYY; CDR2 reads EKD. Losses at the gene ends were 0 bases for V and 6 bases for J; bases not matched to a gene: 16. The CDR3 contains 19 residues.